The 6 T cell receptor beta chains in this list originate from one sample, sequenced in a study of shared clonotypes between healthy human individuals. Produced via immunoSEQ multiplex PCR; TCRdb's table is partial and in-frame only. Of about 460,000 clones listed, roughly three quarters were seen once; the top ten hold 12%. Material: PBMCs. Every receptor here comes from a woman in her 40s in good health. Some clones in this sample may be carry-over from other donors' samples.

This chain uses TRBV28 with TRBJ1-1; TRBD1 matches at 7 bases. Germline CDR1 and CDR2: MDHEN and SYDVKM. The length of the CDR3 is 15 residues. After removal of 3 bases from V and 1 base from J, the junction contained 5 bases not matched to a gene. The CDR3 spells CASSFRGGANTEAFF. The CDR3 region has the DNA TGTGCCAGCAGTTTCAGGGGGGGGGCGAACACTGAAGCTTTCTTT.

The chain uses TRBV7-6 and TRBJ2-3, with unresolved D. Trimming removed 1 base from V and 6 bases from J, with 5 bases in between. The V gene's germline CDR1 is SGHVS and CDR2 FNYEAQ. The CDR3 contains 12 residues. CDR3 region: CASSLGKDTQYF. Here the CDR3 DNA reads TGTGCCAGCAGCTTAGGCAAGGATACGCAGTATTTT.

This clone occurred a few times. This chain joins TRBV4-1 and TRBJ2-3; D is ambiguous. V was shortened by 1 base and J by 5 bases, with 4 bases between the two germline ends. This CDR3 is 12 amino acids long. Per the germline V gene, CDR1 is MGHRA and CDR2 is YSYEKL. The CDR3: CASSQALDTQYF. The CDR3 coding sequence is TGCGCCAGCAGCCAAGCCTTAGATACGCAGTATTTT.

This chain joins TRBV5-1 and TRBJ2-1; D gene uncertain. This CDR3 contains 14 residues. CDR1 is SGHRS and CDR2 is YFSETQ in the germline V gene. V was clipped by 0 bases and J by 2 bases, with 6 bases between them. In DNA form, the CDR3 reads TGCGCCAGCAGCTTGGGTGGAGCCTACAATGAGCAGTTCTTC. It codes for CASSLGGAYNEQFF.

This clone was observed a few times. The chain carries TRBV6-5 and TRBJ1-1; no definite D call. The CDR3 extends over 13 amino acids. Per the germline V gene, CDR1 is MNHEY and CDR2 is SVGAGI. Trimming stripped 6 bases from V and 4 bases from J, with 12 bases between. CDR3 loop: CASSPGRFTEAFF. The CDR3, as DNA: TGTGCCAGCAGCCCCGGTCGGTTCACTGAAGCTTTCTTT.

As for this clone: A much larger clonotype is one base distant, so this may be a read error. CDR3 nucleotides: TGTGCCAGCGGCTTAGGGCGGCTCTCCTACGAGCAGTACTTC. Protein sequence: CASGLGRLSYEQYF. This chain connects TRBV7-2 to TRBJ2-7; D remains ambiguous. Germline-derived CDR1 and CDR2 are SGHTA and FQGNSA. CDR3 length equals 14 residues.